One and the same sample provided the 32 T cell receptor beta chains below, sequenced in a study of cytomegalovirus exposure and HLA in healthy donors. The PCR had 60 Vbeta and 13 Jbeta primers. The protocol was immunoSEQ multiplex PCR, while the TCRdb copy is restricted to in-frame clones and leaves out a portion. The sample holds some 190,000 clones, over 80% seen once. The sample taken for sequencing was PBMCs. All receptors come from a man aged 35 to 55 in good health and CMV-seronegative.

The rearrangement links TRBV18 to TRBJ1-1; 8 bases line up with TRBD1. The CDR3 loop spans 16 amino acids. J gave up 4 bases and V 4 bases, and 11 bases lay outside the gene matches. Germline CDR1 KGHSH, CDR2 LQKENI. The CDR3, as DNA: TGTGCCAGCTCACTCGGACAGGGCGATCTGGGCACTGAAGCTTTCTTT. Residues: CASSLGQGDLGTEAFF.

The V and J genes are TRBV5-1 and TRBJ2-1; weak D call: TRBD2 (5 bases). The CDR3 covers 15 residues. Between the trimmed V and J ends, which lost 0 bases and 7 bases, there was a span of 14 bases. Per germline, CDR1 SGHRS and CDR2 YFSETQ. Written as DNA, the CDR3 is TGCGCCAGCAGCTTGGGGCCGGAGGCGGGTAATGAGCAGTTCTTC. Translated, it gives CASSLGPEAGNEQFF.

CDR3: CASSPGLAGGLTQYF. The CDR3 nucleotides read TGTGCCAGCAGCCCTGGACTAGCGGGGGGCCTTACGCAGTATTTT. The gene calls are TRBV7-2 and TRBJ2-3; 14 nucleotides match TRBD2. Germline V gene sequence: CDR1 SGHTA, CDR2 FQGNSA. The V and J ends lost 5 bases and 8 bases, in that order; junction bases with no gene match: 6. This CDR3 contains 15 residues.

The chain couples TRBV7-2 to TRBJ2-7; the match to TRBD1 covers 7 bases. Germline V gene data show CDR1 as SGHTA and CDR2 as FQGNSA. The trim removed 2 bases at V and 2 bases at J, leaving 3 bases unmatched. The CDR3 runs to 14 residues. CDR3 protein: CASSLQQGTYEQYF. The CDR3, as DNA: TGTGCCAGCAGCTTACAACAGGGGACCTACGAGCAGTACTTC. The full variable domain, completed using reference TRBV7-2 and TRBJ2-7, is GAGVSQSPSNKVTEKGKDVELRCDPISGHTALYWYRQSLGQGLEFLIYFQGNSAPDKSGLPSDRFSAERTGGSVSTLTIQRTQQEDSAVYLCASSLQQGTYEQYFGPGTRLTVT.

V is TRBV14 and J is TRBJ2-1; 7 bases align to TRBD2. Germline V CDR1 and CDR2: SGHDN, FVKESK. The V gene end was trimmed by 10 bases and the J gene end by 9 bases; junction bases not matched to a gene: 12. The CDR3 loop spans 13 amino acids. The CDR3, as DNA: TGTGCCACCAGAAGGACTAGTTCGGGTGAGCAGTTCTTC. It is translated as CATRRTSSGEQFF.

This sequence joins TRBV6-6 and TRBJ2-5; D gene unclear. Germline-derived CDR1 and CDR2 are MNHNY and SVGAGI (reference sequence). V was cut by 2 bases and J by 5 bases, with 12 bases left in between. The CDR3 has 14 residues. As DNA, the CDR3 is TGTGCCAGCAGTTACCAAGCAGGCGTGGAGACCCAGTACTTC. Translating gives CASSYQAGVETQYF.

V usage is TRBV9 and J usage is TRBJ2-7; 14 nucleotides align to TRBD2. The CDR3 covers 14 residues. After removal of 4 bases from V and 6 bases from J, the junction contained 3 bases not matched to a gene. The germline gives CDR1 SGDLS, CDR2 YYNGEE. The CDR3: CASSLGLAGAEQYF. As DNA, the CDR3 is TGTGCCAGCAGCTTGGGACTAGCGGGGGCCGAGCAGTACTTC.

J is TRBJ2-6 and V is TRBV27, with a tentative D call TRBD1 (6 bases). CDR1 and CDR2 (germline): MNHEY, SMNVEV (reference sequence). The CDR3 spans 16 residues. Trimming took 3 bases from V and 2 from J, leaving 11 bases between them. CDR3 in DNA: TGTGCCAGCAGTTTCCGGACAGTCCCTGGGGCCAACGTCCTGACTTTC. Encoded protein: CASSFRTVPGANVLTF.

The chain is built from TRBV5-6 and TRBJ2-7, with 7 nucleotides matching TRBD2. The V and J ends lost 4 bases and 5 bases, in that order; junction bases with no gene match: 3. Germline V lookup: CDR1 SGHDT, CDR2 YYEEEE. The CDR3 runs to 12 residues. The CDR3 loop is CASSRGDHEQYF. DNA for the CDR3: TGTGCCAGCAGCCGGGGGGACCACGAGCAGTACTTC.

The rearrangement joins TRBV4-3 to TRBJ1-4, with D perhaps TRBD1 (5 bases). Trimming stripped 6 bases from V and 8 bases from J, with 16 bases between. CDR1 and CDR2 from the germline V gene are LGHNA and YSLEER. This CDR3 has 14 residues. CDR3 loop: CASRGPGVGEKLFF. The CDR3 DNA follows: TGCGCCAGCAGAGGTCCGGGGGTAGGAGAAAAACTGTTTTTT.

In DNA form, the CDR3 reads TGTGCCAGCAGCCCCGGGGGGGGCCATTATGGCTACACCTTC. Its translation is CASSPGGGHYGYTF. V is TRBV28 and J is TRBJ1-2, with a tentative D call TRBD1 (6 bases). Germline V gene data show CDR1 as MDHEN and CDR2 as SYDVKM. The CDR3 has 14 amino acids. V lost 6 bases and J 5 bases, leaving 16 bases between the germline ends.

The CDR3 DNA follows: TGTGCCAGCTCACCACCGGGACAACTTAATTCACCCCTCCACTTT. This codes for CASSPPGQLNSPLHF. The gene calls are TRBV18 and TRBJ1-6; tentative D call: TRBD1 (6 bases). Germline CDR1 reads KGHSH; CDR2 reads LQKENI. Trimming shortened V by 0 bases and J by 6 bases, and 9 bases separated the two germline ends. The CDR3 length is 15 residues.

In DNA, the CDR3 is TGTGCCAGCAGCCGCGACAGGGGGGCACCGCTCTACTTC. Residues: CASSRDRGAPLYF. The rearrangement uses TRBV7-2 and TRBJ2-7, with 9 bases matching TRBD1. This CDR3 is built from 13 residues. V dropped 5 bases and J dropped 13; count of bases not matched to a gene: 12. Germline CDR1 reads SGHTA; CDR2 reads FQGNSA.

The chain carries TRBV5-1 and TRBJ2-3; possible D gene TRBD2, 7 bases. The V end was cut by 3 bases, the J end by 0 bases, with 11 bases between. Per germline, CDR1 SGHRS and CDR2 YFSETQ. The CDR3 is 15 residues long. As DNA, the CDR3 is TGCGCCAGCAGCTCAAGGGGGGGCAGCACAGATACGCAGTATTTT. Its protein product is CASSSRGGSTDTQYF.

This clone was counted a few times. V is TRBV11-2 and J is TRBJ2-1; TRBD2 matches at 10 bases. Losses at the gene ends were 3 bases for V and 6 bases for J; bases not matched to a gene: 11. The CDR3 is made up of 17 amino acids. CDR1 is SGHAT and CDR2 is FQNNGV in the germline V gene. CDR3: CASSFRAAGGPGNEQFF. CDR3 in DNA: TGTGCCAGCAGCTTCCGAGCAGCGGGGGGGCCGGGCAATGAGCAGTTCTTC. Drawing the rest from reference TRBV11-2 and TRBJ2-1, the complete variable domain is EAGVAQSPRYKIIEKRQSVAFWCNPISGHATLYWYQQILGQGPKLLIQFQNNGVVDDSQLPKDRFSAERLKGVDSTLKIQPAKLEDSAVYLCASSFRAAGGPGNEQFFGPGTRLTVL.

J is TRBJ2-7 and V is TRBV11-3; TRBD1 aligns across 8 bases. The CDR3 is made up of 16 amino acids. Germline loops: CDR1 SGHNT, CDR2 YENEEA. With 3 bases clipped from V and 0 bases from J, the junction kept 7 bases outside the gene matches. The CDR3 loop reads CASSFQRTGPSYEQYF. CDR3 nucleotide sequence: TGTGCCAGCAGCTTTCAACGGACAGGGCCCTCCTACGAGCAGTACTTC. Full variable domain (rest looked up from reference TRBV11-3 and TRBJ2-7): EAGVVQSPRYKIIEKKQPVAFWCNPISGHNTLYWYLQNLGQGPELLIRYENEEAVDDSQLPKDRFSAERLKGVDSTLKIQPAELGDSAVYLCASSFQRTGPSYEQYFGPGTRLTVT.

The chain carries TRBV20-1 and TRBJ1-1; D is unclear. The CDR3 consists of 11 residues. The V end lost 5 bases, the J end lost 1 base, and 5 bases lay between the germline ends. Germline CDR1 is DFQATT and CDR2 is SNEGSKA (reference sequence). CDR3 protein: CSAPGNTEAFF. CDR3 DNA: TGCAGTGCTCCAGGGAACACTGAAGCTTTCTTT.

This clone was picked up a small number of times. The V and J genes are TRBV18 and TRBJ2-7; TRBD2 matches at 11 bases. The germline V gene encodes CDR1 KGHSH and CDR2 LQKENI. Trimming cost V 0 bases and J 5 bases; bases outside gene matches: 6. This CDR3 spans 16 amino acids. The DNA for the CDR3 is TGTGCCAGCTCACCACCTCTGACTAGCGGGGCGAACGAGCAGTACTTC. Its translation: CASSPPLTSGANEQYF.

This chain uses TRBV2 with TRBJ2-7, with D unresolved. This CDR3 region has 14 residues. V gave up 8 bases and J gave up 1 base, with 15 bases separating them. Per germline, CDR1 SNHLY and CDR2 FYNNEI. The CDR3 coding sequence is TGTGCCAGCGAGGCCCTCTCTGGTTCCTACGAGCAGTACTTC. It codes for CASEALSGSYEQYF.

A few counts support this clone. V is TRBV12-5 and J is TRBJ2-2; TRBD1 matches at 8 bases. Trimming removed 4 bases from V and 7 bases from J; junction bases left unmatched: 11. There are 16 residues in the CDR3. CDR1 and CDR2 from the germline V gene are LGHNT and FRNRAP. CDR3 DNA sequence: TGTGCTAGTGGTTCCCGAGGCAGGGGGCATGGCGGGGAGCTGTTTTTT. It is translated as CASGSRGRGHGGELFF.

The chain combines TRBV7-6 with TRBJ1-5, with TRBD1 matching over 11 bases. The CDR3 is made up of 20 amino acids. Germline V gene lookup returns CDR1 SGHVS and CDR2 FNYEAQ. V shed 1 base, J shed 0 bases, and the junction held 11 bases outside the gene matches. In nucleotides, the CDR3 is TGTGCCAGCAGCTTAGGACGGCCGGACAGGGGGCGTAATAGCAATCAGCCCCAGCATTTT. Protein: CASSLGRPDRGRNSNQPQHF.

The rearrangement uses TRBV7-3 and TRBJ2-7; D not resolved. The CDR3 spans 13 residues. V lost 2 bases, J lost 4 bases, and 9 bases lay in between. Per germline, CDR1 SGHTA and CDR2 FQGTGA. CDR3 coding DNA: TGTGCCAGCAGCTTATTTTCGGGTTACGAGCAGTACTTC. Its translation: CASSLFSGYEQYF.

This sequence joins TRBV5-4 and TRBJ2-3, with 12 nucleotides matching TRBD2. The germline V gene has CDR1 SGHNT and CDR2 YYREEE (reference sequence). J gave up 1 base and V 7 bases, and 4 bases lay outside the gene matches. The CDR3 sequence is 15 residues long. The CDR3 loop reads CASARTSGGTDTQYF. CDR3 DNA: TGTGCCAGCGCTCGGACTAGCGGGGGCACAGATACGCAGTATTTT.

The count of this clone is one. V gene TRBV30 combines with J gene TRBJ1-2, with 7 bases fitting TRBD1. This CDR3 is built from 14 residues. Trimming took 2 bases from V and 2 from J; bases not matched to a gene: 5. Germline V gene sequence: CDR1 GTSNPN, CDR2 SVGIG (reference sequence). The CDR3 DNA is TGTGCCTGGAGTAGCCAGGGGGGCAACTATGGCTACACCTTC. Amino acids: CAWSSQGGNYGYTF.

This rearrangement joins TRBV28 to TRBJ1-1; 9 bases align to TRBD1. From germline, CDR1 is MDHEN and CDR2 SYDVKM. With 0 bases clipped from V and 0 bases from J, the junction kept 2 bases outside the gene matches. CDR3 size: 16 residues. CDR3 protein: CASSLWGQGLNTEAFF. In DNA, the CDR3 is TGTGCCAGCAGTTTATGGGGACAGGGCCTGAACACTGAAGCTTTCTTT.

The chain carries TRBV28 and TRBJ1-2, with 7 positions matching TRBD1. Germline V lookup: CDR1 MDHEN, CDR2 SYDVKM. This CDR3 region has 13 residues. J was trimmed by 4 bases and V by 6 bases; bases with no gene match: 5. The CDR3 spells CASSLDRVYGYTF. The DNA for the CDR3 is TGTGCCAGCAGCCTAGACAGGGTCTATGGCTACACCTTC.

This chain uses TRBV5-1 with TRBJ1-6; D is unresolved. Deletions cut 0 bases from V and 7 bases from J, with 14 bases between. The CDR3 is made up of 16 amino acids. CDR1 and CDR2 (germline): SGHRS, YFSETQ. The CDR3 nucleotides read TGCGCCAGCAGCTTGGGACAAACGTCATCGAATTCACCCCTCCACTTT. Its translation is CASSLGQTSSNSPLHF.

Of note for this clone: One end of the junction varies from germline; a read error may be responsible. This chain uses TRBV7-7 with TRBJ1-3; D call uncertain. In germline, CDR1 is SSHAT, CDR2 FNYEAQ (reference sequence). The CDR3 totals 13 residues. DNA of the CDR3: TGTGCTAGCAGCCCTACACAGGGAAACACCATATATTTT. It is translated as CASSPTQGNTIYF.

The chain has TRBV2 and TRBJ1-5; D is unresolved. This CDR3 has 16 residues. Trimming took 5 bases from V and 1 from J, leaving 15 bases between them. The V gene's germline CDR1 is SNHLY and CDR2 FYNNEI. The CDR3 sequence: CASSRRFLGSNQPQHF. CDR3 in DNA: TGTGCCAGCAGTAGGAGGTTCCTCGGGAGCAATCAGCCCCAGCATTTT.

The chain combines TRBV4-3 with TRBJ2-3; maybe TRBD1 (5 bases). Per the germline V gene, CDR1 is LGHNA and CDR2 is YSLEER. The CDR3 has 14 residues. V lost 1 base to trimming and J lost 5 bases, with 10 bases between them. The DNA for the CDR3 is TGCGCCAGCAGCCAAGCGATTCAGGGAGATACGCAGTATTTT. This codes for CASSQAIQGDTQYF.

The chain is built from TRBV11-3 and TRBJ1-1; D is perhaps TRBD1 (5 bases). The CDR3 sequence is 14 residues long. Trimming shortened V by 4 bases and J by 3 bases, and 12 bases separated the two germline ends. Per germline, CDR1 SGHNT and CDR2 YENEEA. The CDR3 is CASSSQGSYTEAFF. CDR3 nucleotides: TGTGCCAGCAGCTCCCAGGGATCGTACACTGAAGCTTTCTTT.

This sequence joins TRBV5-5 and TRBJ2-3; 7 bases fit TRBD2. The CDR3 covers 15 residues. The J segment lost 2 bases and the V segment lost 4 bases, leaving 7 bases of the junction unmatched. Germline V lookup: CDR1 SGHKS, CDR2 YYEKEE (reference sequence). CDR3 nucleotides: TGTGCCAGCAGCACCGGACTAGTACCCACAGATACGCAGTATTTT. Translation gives CASSTGLVPTDTQYF.